This T cell receptor beta chain was obtained from a study of identical twins. Regarding the study as a whole: Reduced insertions were recorded for abundant cord blood beta clonotypes, with no such pattern in memory repertoires.

V lost 0 bases, J lost 2 bases, and 12 bases stayed unmatched. This CDR3 has 18 amino acids. Germline CDR1 reads SGHRS; CDR2 reads YFSETQ. Concerning this clonotype: As yet, its antigen is unknown.

TCRdb used MiXCR to reprocess the 5' RACE reads, holding one entry per CDR3 protein. This repertoire shows 450,000 or so distinct CDR3 sequences, 12% to 15% found once; its top ten account for around 0.52%. This sample was also put to use in a study of yellow fever vaccine responses in identical twins.

This sequence was found in a woman between 18 and 30 years old in good health. The source material was CD4+ T cells sorted from blood. The rearrangement uses TRBV5-1 and TRBJ2-3, with 7 bases lining up with TRBD2. For the CDR3, the DNA is TGCGCCAGCAGCTTGGACATGATAGGCGGGAGAATCACAGATACGCAGTATTTT. It translates to CASSLDMIGGRITDTQYF.